This note documents a single TCR beta chain sequence. Its antigen is unknown. V lost 0 bases, J lost 1 base, and 12 bases lay in between. The CDR3 length is 16 residues. Looked up from germline, CDR1 is ENHRY and CDR2 is SYGVKD. This sample was taken from a study of T cell responses to AZD1222 COVID-19 vaccine. Whole-study findings and limits: Spike as a whole was targeted by vaccine-associated CD4 TCRs, dominant at 160-218 and 743-854.

Sequencing was performed with immunoSEQ multiplex PCR; in TCRdb, only in-frame clones are kept and a portion is missing. The sample has 95,000 to 150,000 clones; around 89% are singletons. The input for sequencing was peripheral blood, taken on day 0 of AZD1222 vaccination. The TCR comes from an adult in good health. V usage is TRBV10-3 and J usage is TRBJ2-5; D remains unclear. DNA of the CDR3: TGTGCCATCAGTGAGTCCCCCGGTCCCCTCCAAGAGACCCAGTACTTC. Amino acids: CAISESPGPLQETQYF.